The next 14 T cell receptor beta chains were all read from a single sample in a study of technical replicates of blood from a handful of donors. The repertoire was sequenced with immunoSEQ multiplex PCR; TCRdb's copy has only in-frame clones and lacks some. Of 100,000 or so clones in the sample, nearly 96% are singletons; the top ten hold roughly 0.21%. The sample comprised T cells isolated from PBMCs. These receptors all stem from a human donor in good health.

V is TRBV23-1 and J is TRBJ2-7, with 10 bases aligning to TRBD1. TRBV23-1 is recorded as an ORF, its role being uncertain. The CDR3 runs 17 residues. The J segment lost 4 bases and the V segment lost 4 bases, leaving 13 bases of the junction unmatched. CDR3 bases: TGCGCCAGCAGTCTTTCTGAAGACAGGGGGCGGAGATACGAGCAGTACTTC. Protein: CASSLSEDRGRRYEQYF.

The sample holds one count of this clone. V usage is TRBV6-5 and J usage is TRBJ2-7; TRBD1 matches 7 bases. The CDR3 has 15 residues. Trimming took 5 bases from V and 7 from J; bases not matched to a gene: 14. CDR1 MNHEY and CDR2 SVGAGI come from the germline V gene. Written as DNA, the CDR3 is TGTGCCAGCAGTCTGGTACAGGGGCCCTCGGGGGAGCAGTACTTC. This sequence encodes CASSLVQGPSGEQYF.

The V gene is TRBV20-1, the J gene TRBJ1-2, with D perhaps TRBD1 (5 bases). This CDR3 is built from 11 residues. The germline V gene encodes CDR1 DFQATT and CDR2 SNEGSKA (reference sequence). The germline V and J ends were trimmed by 5 bases and 3 bases, with 7 bases remaining between them. CDR3 DNA sequence: TGCAGTGCTGTCAGGGACTATGGCTACACCTTC. Protein product: CSAVRDYGYTF.

The chain joins TRBV7-2 to TRBJ1-1; possibly TRBD1 for D (6 bases). Trimming left V 5 bases short and J 4 bases short, with 20 bases between. This CDR3 spans 16 amino acids. The germline V gene has CDR1 SGHTA and CDR2 FQGNSA. In DNA form, the CDR3 reads TGTGCCAGCAGCGCAACCCAGGGGCCGGGGGGCACTGAAGCTTTCTTT. Encoded protein: CASSATQGPGGTEAFF.

The rearrangement joins TRBV2 to TRBJ1-1; D uncertain. This CDR3 contains 13 residues. Germline values: CDR1 SNHLY, CDR2 FYNNEI. The V end was cut by 7 bases, the J end by 4 bases, with 13 bases between. CDR3 sequence: CASTRPRGTEAFF. In DNA form, the CDR3 reads TGTGCCAGCACTCGTCCCCGGGGCACTGAAGCTTTCTTT.

The V gene is TRBV28, the J gene TRBJ2-7; TRBD1 might be the D (6 bases). V lost 4 bases, J lost 0 bases, and 10 bases lay in between. This CDR3 comprises 14 residues. Germline values: CDR1 MDHEN, CDR2 SYDVKM. CDR3 nucleotide sequence: TGTGCCAGCAGTTCCGGGACATTCTCCTACGAGCAGTACTTC. This codes for CASSSGTFSYEQYF.

This sequence joins TRBV28 and TRBJ1-5; TRBD1 matches 9 bases. The CDR3 has 14 residues. CDR1 MDHEN and CDR2 SYDVKM come from the germline V gene. V lost 7 bases, J lost 4 bases, and 5 bases stayed unmatched. CDR3 sequence: CASNDGTGNQPQHF. For the CDR3, the DNA is TGTGCCAGCAATGATGGGACAGGGAATCAGCCCCAGCATTTT.

V gene TRBV4-1 combines with J gene TRBJ1-6; 7 nucleotides agree with TRBD1. CDR1 is MGHRA and CDR2 is YSYEKL in the germline V gene. The CDR3 is made up of 14 amino acids. V shed 4 bases, J shed 7 bases, and the junction held 4 bases outside the gene matches. The CDR3, as DNA: TGCGCCAGCAGCCGAGGGACAGAAAATTCACCCCTCCACTTT. This codes for CASSRGTENSPLHF.

The chain joins TRBV6-1 to TRBJ2-5; D unclear. The CDR3 consists of 15 residues. Looked up from germline, CDR1 is MNHNS and CDR2 is SASEGT. The V end lost 0 bases, the J end lost 3 bases, and 11 bases lay between the germline ends. The CDR3 coding sequence is TGTGCCAGCAGTGAAGCGCTTCGCGGAAAAGAGACCCAGTACTTC. Protein: CASSEALRGKETQYF.

V and J are TRBV6-5 and TRBJ2-7; D is perhaps TRBD1 (5 bases). Per the germline V gene, CDR1 is MNHEY and CDR2 is SVGAGI. CDR3 size: 15 residues. Trimming cost V 3 bases and J 2 bases, with 14 bases left between them. In nucleotides, the CDR3 is TGTGCCAGCAGTTATAATGCTTGGGGCACCTACGAGCAGTACTTC. Amino acid sequence: CASSYNAWGTYEQYF.

The CDR3 sequence is CASSIVVADTQYF. DNA for the CDR3: TGTGCCAGTAGTATAGTTGTAGCAGATACGCAGTATTTT. The chain carries TRBV19 and TRBJ2-3; D is unresolved. Trimming pared 1 base from V and 4 bases from J, leaving 6 bases between. This CDR3 region has 13 residues. Germline V gene sequence: CDR1 LNHDA, CDR2 SQIVND (reference sequence).

The table lists this clone with a count of one. The V call is TRBV29-1, the J call TRBJ2-2; 7 bases are a match to TRBD1. CDR3 length: 13 amino acids. V was pared by 7 bases and J by 7 bases, with 9 bases of the junction left unmatched. Germline V CDR1 and CDR2: SQVTM, ANQGSEA. This CDR3 reads CSGRGGRGGELFF. Here the CDR3 DNA reads TGCAGCGGGAGAGGGGGCCGAGGCGGGGAGCTGTTTTTT.

The genes are TRBV4-1 and TRBJ2-7; D ambiguous. The V and J ends lost 0 bases and 3 bases respectively, with 6 bases between them. The germline CDR1 and CDR2 sequences are MGHRA and YSYEKL. The CDR3 length is 13 residues. The CDR3 DNA reads as TGCGCCAGCAGCCAAGAGACTTACTACGAGCAGTACTTC. Translation: CASSQETYYEQYF.

The chain uses TRBV7-9 and TRBJ1-1, with 10 bases fitting TRBD1. In germline, CDR1 is SEHNR, CDR2 FQNEAQ (reference sequence). After removal of 5 bases from V and 5 bases from J, the junction contained 5 bases not matched to a gene. This CDR3 has 14 residues. The CDR3 spells CASSPDRGQTEAFF. The DNA for the CDR3 is TGTGCCAGCAGCCCAGACAGGGGGCAAACTGAAGCTTTCTTT.